Following are 7 T cell receptor beta chains from one sample sequenced in a study of PD-L1 blockade in urothelial cancer (dated by TCRdb to 2015 to 2018). Libraries were prepared through the immunoSEQ multiplex PCR assay. The clones in this table, taken by TCRdb from immuneACCESS, are in-frame only. Not every clone is retained; where verified, under half of the shortfall comes from an unresolved V gene, and the cause of the rest is unknown. The sample table lists 60,000 to 80,000 clones, 88% of them with a count of one. Jointly, the top ten make up about 10% of the sample. The sample's time point label is to be understood as: peripheral blood 6 weeks after treatment start. The source was PBMCs, collected around atezolizumab (anti-PD-L1) treatment. The receptors come from a man aged 55 to 69 with urothelial cancer.

This chain uses TRBV25-1 with TRBJ2-7; 11 nucleotides agree with TRBD2. J gave up 3 bases and V 4 bases, and 8 bases lay outside the gene matches. The CDR3 runs to 16 residues. Per the germline V gene, CDR1 is MGHDK and CDR2 is SYGVNS. Written as DNA, the CDR3 is TGTGCCAGCAGTGCCCCTAGCGGGGGGCATCACTACGAGCAGTACTTC. This gives the protein CASSAPSGGHHYEQYF.

J is TRBJ2-1 and V is TRBV6-1; TRBD2 agrees at 11 bases. Germline lookup yields CDR1 MNHNS and CDR2 SASEGT. Trimming cost V 6 bases and J 2 bases; bases outside gene matches: 3. The CDR3 extends over 15 amino acids. The CDR3 DNA follows: TGTGCCAGCAGCCTACTAGCGGGGGCCTACAATGAGCAGTTCTTC. This gives the protein CASSLLAGAYNEQFF.

The chain carries TRBV27 and TRBJ2-1; TRBD1 is a possible D gene (5 bases). CDR3 length equals 14 residues. Germline V gene sequence: CDR1 MNHEY, CDR2 SMNVEV (reference sequence). Between the trimmed V and J ends, which lost 3 bases and 8 bases, there was a span of 14 bases. The CDR3 sequence: CASSFGRAIDEQFF. As DNA, the CDR3 is TGTGCCAGCAGTTTTGGCAGGGCAATTGATGAGCAGTTCTTC.

This clone was picked up one time. The chain combines TRBV7-3 with TRBJ1-4; D unresolved. Germline CDR1 is SGHTA and CDR2 is FQGTGA. The CDR3 runs to 13 residues. Deletions cut 0 bases from V and 7 bases from J, with 6 bases between. In nucleotides, the CDR3 is TGTGCCAGCAGCTTAACCGTTTCTGAAAAACTGTTTTTT. Protein sequence: CASSLTVSEKLFF.

The chain recombines TRBV7-6 with TRBJ2-1; D possibly corresponds to TRBD2 (6 bases). Germline V gene sequence: CDR1 SGHVS, CDR2 FNYEAQ. The CDR3 length is 13 residues. Between the trimmed V and J ends, which lost 0 bases and 9 bases, there was a span of 9 bases. CDR3 nucleotides: TGTGCCAGCAGCTTAGCGCGGGGTGGTGAGCAGTTCTTC. Its translation: CASSLARGGEQFF.

The chain joins TRBV6-1 to TRBJ2-6; no clear D. The V gene lost 3 bases and the J gene lost 0 bases, with 6 bases spanning the gap. From germline, CDR1 is MNHNS and CDR2 SASEGT. The CDR3 runs 15 residues. The CDR3 DNA reads TGTGCCAGCAGTGAGTATCCCTCTGGGGCCAACGTCCTGACTTTC. Translation: CASSEYPSGANVLTF.

This clone came up once. This rearrangement joins TRBV6-1 to TRBJ2-7, with D possibly being TRBD2 (6 bases). Per germline, CDR1 MNHNS and CDR2 SASEGT. The CDR3 has 15 amino acids. The V end was cut by 4 bases, the J end by 2 bases, with 15 bases between. CDR3 sequence reads: CASSGGLRLAYEQYF. As DNA, the CDR3 is TGTGCCAGCAGTGGGGGACTCCGTCTTGCCTACGAGCAGTACTTC.